This T cell receptor (beta chain) was observed in a study of blood T cells in healthy people across ages. Broader study findings: Estimates of diversity drawn from one million T cells were considered underestimates. Per-million-T-cell TCR beta diversity fell roughly linearly with age.

J lost 3 bases, V lost 1 base, and 8 bases had no gene match. The CDR3 runs to 15 residues. Germline loops: CDR1 SQVTM, CDR2 ANQGSEA. Then a second PCR, running about 6 to 11 cycles, was carried out with a sample-barcoded 5' primer and a J-beta primer mix. TCRdb re-derived calls from the 5' RACE reads in MiXCR, one entry per CDR3 protein. The table has hundreds of thousands of distinct CDR3 sequences, 58% seen once. Investigators took 9.5 to 10 milliliters of peripheral blood from every donor. This clonotype has just one count. Its antigen is not identified. The TCR originated in a man in his 60s in good health. The V gene is TRBV29-1, the J gene TRBJ1-2, with TRBD1 identical over 7 bases. Sequenced input: blood. CDR3 region: CSVEGRGQGDYGYTF. CDR3 DNA: TGCAGCGTTGAAGGGCGCGGGCAGGGGGACTATGGCTACACCTTC.